The 20 T cell receptor beta chains below were found in one sample sequenced in a study of CD4 T cells in relation to SARS-CoV-2 and coronaviruses. Antigens for these TCRs are unknown. Only in-frame clones appear in the TCRdb table, and some are missing; sequencing was by immunoSEQ multiplex PCR. The sample contains nearly 25,000 clones, less than 75% of which appear only once. Before the COVID-19 pandemic, during about 2011-2018, CD4+ T cells were taken from unexposed donors. CD4+ T cells were isolated from the cells after around 10 days of culture. Sequencing was done on a sample of CD4+ T cells from PBMCs, cultured in vitro. These receptors all stem from a human donor in good health.

The sample holds a few counts of this clone. V and J are TRBV3-1 (or the pseudogene TRBV3-2) and TRBJ2-2, with D possibly matching TRBD2 (6 bases). The V gene lost 0 bases and the J gene lost 6 bases, with 14 bases spanning the gap. In germline, CDR1 is LGHDT, CDR2 YNNKEL (reference sequence). The CDR3 length is 16 residues. CDR3 sequence: CASSQESGVMAGELFF. CDR3 sequence (DNA): TGTGCCAGCAGCCAAGAGTCGGGGGTTATGGCCGGGGAGCTGTTTTTT.

The chain carries TRBV30 and TRBJ2-1; TRBD1 or TRBD2 may be the D gene (5 bases each). V was shortened by 2 bases and J by 2 bases, with 16 bases between the two germline ends. The CDR3 is made up of 16 amino acids. CDR1 is GTSNPN and CDR2 is SVGIG in the germline V gene (reference sequence). The CDR3 spells CAWSTERRGPYNEQFF. In DNA, the CDR3 is TGTGCCTGGAGTACGGAGCGACGGGGCCCCTACAATGAGCAGTTCTTC.

The V gene is TRBV6-5, the J gene TRBJ2-7; a possible D gene is TRBD2 (7 bases). This CDR3 has 16 amino acids. Germline V gives CDR1 MNHEY, CDR2 SVGAGI. The V end lost 2 bases, the J end lost 4 bases, and 18 bases lay between the germline ends. The CDR3 here is CASSYRFGGAGYEQYF. The CDR3 DNA reads as TGTGCCAGCAGTTACCGCTTTGGGGGGGCAGGGTACGAGCAGTACTTC.

The chain links TRBV7-9 to TRBJ2-3; 11 nucleotides match TRBD2. CDR3 length: 16 amino acids. CDR1 SEHNR and CDR2 FQNEAQ come from the germline V gene (reference sequence). The ends lost 5 bases at V and 4 bases at J; junction bases unmatched: 8. This CDR3 reads CASSPLAGGPPDTQYF. DNA of the CDR3: TGTGCCAGCAGCCCTTTAGCGGGAGGGCCCCCAGATACGCAGTATTTT.

CDR3 in amino acids: CASSVGQGNEQYF. CDR3 coding DNA: TGTGCCAGCAGCGTCGGACAGGGCAACGAGCAGTACTTC. The chain uses TRBV9 and TRBJ2-7; 8 bases are a match to TRBD1. There are 13 residues in the CDR3. CDR1 is SGDLS, CDR2 YYNGEE, per germline. With 2 bases clipped from V and 5 bases from J, the junction kept 3 bases outside the gene matches.

The sample holds one count of this clone. Here the CDR3 DNA reads TGTGCCAGCAGTTTGGGGTTTAATTCACCCCTCCACTTT. Translating gives CASSLGFNSPLHF. The chain uses TRBV12-3 or TRBV12-4 and TRBJ1-6; D remains ambiguous. V lost 3 bases to trimming and J lost 6 bases, with 6 bases between them. CDR3 length equals 13 residues.

The chain's CDR3 is CATHLRGTRSPLHF. CDR3 DNA: TGCGCCACCCATTTGCGGGGGACGAGGTCACCCCTCCACTTT. The rearrangement joins TRBV10-2 to TRBJ1-6; D may be TRBD1 (5 bases). Trimming cost V 10 bases and J 10 bases, with 20 bases left between them. The CDR3 has 14 amino acids. Germline V gene sequence: CDR1 WSHSY, CDR2 SAAADI.

The V gene is TRBV2, the J gene TRBJ2-7; 8 bases are a match to TRBD1. The CDR3 runs 14 residues. Germline CDR1 is SNHLY and CDR2 is FYNNEI. J was trimmed by 0 bases and V by 6 bases; bases with no gene match: 4. The CDR3 DNA is TGTGCCAGCAGAACGACAGGGGTCTCCTACGAGCAGTACTTC. The encoded protein is CASRTTGVSYEQYF.

This sequence joins TRBV27 and TRBJ2-5; 15 nucleotides match TRBD2. CDR1 MNHEY and CDR2 SMNVEV come from the germline V gene (reference sequence). Trimming cost V 5 bases and J 0 bases; bases outside gene matches: 10. This CDR3 region has 19 residues. The CDR3 here is CASSPWTSGRAGYQETQYF. The CDR3 DNA reads as TGTGCCAGCAGTCCGTGGACTAGCGGGAGGGCGGGCTACCAAGAGACCCAGTACTTC.

This sequence joins TRBV6-7 and TRBJ1-2, with D tentatively TRBD1 (6 bases). TRBV6-7 is designated an ORF whose function remains uncertain. The CDR3 sequence is 16 residues long. The V end was cut by 8 bases, the J end by 1 base, with 20 bases between. The CDR3 DNA sequence: TGTGCCAGCCGTTTACAGGGTAGATTTAATAACTATGGCTACACCTTC. This codes for CASRLQGRFNNYGYTF.

This chain links TRBV29-1 with TRBJ2-3, with D possibly TRBD2 on 7 matching bases. The CDR3 is made up of 15 amino acids. Deletions cut 2 bases from V and 5 bases from J, with 17 bases between. CDR1 SQVTM and CDR2 ANQGSEA come from the germline V gene. The CDR3 region is CSVERLAEGGDTQYF. Written as DNA, the CDR3 is TGCAGCGTTGAACGGCTAGCGGAGGGGGGAGATACGCAGTATTTT.

The chain recombines TRBV30 with TRBJ1-1; D remains ambiguous. The CDR3 runs to 14 residues. Trimming cost V 0 bases and J 9 bases, with 17 bases left between them. CDR1 and CDR2 (germline): GTSNPN, SVGIG (reference sequence). The CDR3 DNA sequence: TGTGCCTGGAGTGTTGGTGGACTAAACAGCAAAGCTTTCTTT. Protein: CAWSVGGLNSKAFF. The full variable domain, with the rest looked up from reference TRBV30 and TRBJ1-1, is SQTIHQWPATLVQPVGSPLSLECTVEGTSNPNLYWYRQAAGRGLQLLFYSVGIGQISSEVPQNLSASRPQDRQFILSSKKLLLSDSGFYLCAWSVGGLNSKAFFGQGTRLTVV.

The count of this clone is one. This sequence joins TRBV5-1 and TRBJ2-7; D call uncertain. The V gene's germline CDR1 is SGHRS and CDR2 YFSETQ. Trimming took off 0 bases at V and 2 bases at J, with 9 bases between the two ends. The CDR3 contains 14 residues. The CDR3 nucleotides are TGCGCCAGCAGCTTGGGGAGTCAGGCCTACGAGCAGTACTTC. Its protein product is CASSLGSQAYEQYF.

J is TRBJ1-2 and V is TRBV10-3; 7 nucleotides match TRBD1. This CDR3 is 13 amino acids long. Germline trimming cut 11 bases from V and 2 bases from J; bases unmatched to any gene: 8. CDR1 is ENHRY, CDR2 SYGVKD, per germline. The CDR3 protein is CAARDSVNYGYTF. The CDR3 DNA is TGTGCCGCGAGGGACAGCGTGAACTATGGCTACACCTTC.

This clone was found once. The gene calls are TRBV15 and TRBJ2-3; perhaps TRBD2 as D (6 bases). The CDR3 has 14 residues. Germline V gives CDR1 LNHNV, CDR2 YYDKDF (reference sequence). V lost 3 bases and J 3 bases, leaving 10 bases between the germline ends. For the CDR3, the DNA is TGTGCCACCAGCAGGTCCGGGGGAACAGATACGCAGTATTTT. This sequence encodes CATSRSGGTDTQYF.

In this sample, this clone turned up a few times. This CDR3 reads CASSLVPNEKLFF. The CDR3, as DNA: TGTGCCAGCAGCTTGGTCCCTAATGAAAAACTGTTTTTT. The chain has TRBV5-4 and TRBJ1-4; D gene uncertain. There are 13 residues in the CDR3. V dropped 0 bases and J dropped 3 bases, with 3 bases sitting between them. Germline lookup yields CDR1 SGHNT and CDR2 YYREEE (reference sequence).

The chain employs TRBV24-1 and TRBJ1-2; 7 bases are shared with TRBD1. With 5 bases clipped from V and 7 bases from J, the junction kept 3 bases outside the gene matches. This CDR3 spans 12 amino acids. Germline CDR1 is KGHDR and CDR2 is SFDVKD. CDR3 DNA sequence: TGTGCCACCAGTGCGGGACAGCTTGGCTACACCTTC. This codes for CATSAGQLGYTF.

This chain uses TRBV7-9 with TRBJ2-7; 8 positions agree with TRBD2. V was clipped by 5 bases and J by 5 bases; unmatched bases: 14. The V gene's germline CDR1 is SEHNR and CDR2 FQNEAQ (reference sequence). The CDR3 runs 16 residues. The DNA for the CDR3 is TGTGCCAGCAGCGGAGGGGGTTGGCGGGAGGAAGACGAGCAGTACTTC. This sequence encodes CASSGGGWREEDEQYF.

V and J are TRBV9 and TRBJ1-6, with D unclear. Deletions cut 0 bases from V and 7 bases from J, with 5 bases between. The CDR3 consists of 13 residues. From germline, CDR1 is SGDLS and CDR2 YYNGEE. The CDR3 is CASSVDWNSPLHF. In DNA, the CDR3 is TGTGCCAGCAGCGTAGACTGGAATTCACCCCTCCACTTT. Together with reference TRBV9 and TRBJ1-6, the CDR3 gives the full variable domain: DSGVTQTPKHLITATGQRVTLRCSPRSGDLSVYWYQQSLDQGLQFLIQYYNGEERAKGNILERFSAQQFPDLHSELNLSSLELGDSALYFCASSVDWNSPLHFGNGTRLTVT.

This clone showed up just once. V and J are TRBV29-1 and TRBJ1-4; possibly TRBD1 for D (5 bases). This CDR3 comprises 15 residues. Looked up from germline, CDR1 is SQVTM and CDR2 is ANQGSEA. The V end was cut by 0 bases, the J end by 7 bases, with 15 bases between. The CDR3 coding sequence is TGCAGCGTTGAAGATCCGGGGACGGGGGGTGAAAAACTGTTTTTT. Encoded protein: CSVEDPGTGGEKLFF.